Sequencing of this TCR beta chain was carried out in a study of blood T cell repertoires in COVID-19. At the level of the study: Samples of COVID-19 (acute and convalescent) were obtained from the United States, Italy and Spain. The cDNA or gDNA used as material had been derived from T cells, B-cell-depleted T cells, or PBMCs.

Germline CDR1 is SGHRS and CDR2 is YFSETQ. The ends lost 0 bases at V and 3 bases at J; junction bases unmatched: 10. The CDR3 sequence is 17 residues long. Study processing details: Cell counts per sample came from amplifying reference gene primers. Here immunoSEQ multiplex PCR was the method, and the copy in TCRdb shows in-frame clones only, minus some. The DNA was the basis for D and trimming; V, J and clone size are from that table. The sample includes roughly 90,000 clones, about 82% of them seen just once. The rearrangement links TRBV5-1 to TRBJ1-1, with 8 positions matching TRBD1. This clonotype originated in a human donor in a cohort sampled during active COVID-19. Material: peripheral blood. The DNA of the CDR3 is TGCGCCAGCAGCTTGGGACAACGGACAGGGAAGGACACTGAAGCTTTCTTT. It is translated as CASSLGQRTGKDTEAFF.